This TCR beta chain was captured in a study of neurological immune-mediated disorders. V lost 0 bases and J 2 bases, leaving 17 bases between the germline ends. Germline V gene sequence: CDR1 LNHNV, CDR2 YYDKDF (reference sequence). The CDR3 has 18 amino acids. TCRdb reanalysed the 5' RACE reads using MiXCR and keeps one entry per CDR3 protein. There are about 66,000 distinct CDR3 sequences in the sample; 3.5% to 5% occur only once, and 1% to 1.5% lies in the top ten. Preparation of the unsorted libraries drew on 2 million PBMCs stored at -80 C. The material sequenced was PBMCs. The chain couples TRBV15 to TRBJ1-3; tentatively, D is TRBD1 (5 bases). This TCR derives from a man aged 25 to 40 with multiple sclerosis. CDR3 residues: CATSRDFGNRGTGNTIYF. The DNA for the CDR3 is TGTGCCACCAGCAGAGATTTCGGTAACCGGGGGACTGGAAACACCATATATTTT.